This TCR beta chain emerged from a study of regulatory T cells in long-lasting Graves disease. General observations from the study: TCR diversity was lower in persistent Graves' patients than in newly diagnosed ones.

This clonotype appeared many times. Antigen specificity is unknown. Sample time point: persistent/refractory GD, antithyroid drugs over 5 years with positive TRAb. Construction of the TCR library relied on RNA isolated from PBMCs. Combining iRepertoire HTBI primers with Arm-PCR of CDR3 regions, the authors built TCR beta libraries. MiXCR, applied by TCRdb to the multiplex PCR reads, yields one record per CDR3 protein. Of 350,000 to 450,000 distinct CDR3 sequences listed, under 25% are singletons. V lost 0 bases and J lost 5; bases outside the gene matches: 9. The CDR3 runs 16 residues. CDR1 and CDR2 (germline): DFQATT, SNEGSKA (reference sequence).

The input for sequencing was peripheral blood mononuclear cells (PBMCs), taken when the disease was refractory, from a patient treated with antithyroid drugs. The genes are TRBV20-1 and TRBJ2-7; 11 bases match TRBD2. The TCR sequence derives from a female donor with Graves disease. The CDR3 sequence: CSARDRPSGRRNEQYF. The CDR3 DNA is TGCAGTGCTAGAGATAGGCCTAGCGGGAGGAGGAACGAGCAGTACTTC.